This is a list of T cell receptor beta chains from one sample in a study of PD-L1 blockade in urothelial cancer. The protocol was immunoSEQ multiplex PCR, while the TCRdb copy is restricted to in-frame clones and leaves out a portion. This table has tens of thousands of clones, roughly four fifths appearing once. The sequencing here drew on PBMCs, taken around atezolizumab (anti-PD-L1) treatment. The origin of the receptors is a man aged 70-80 years with urothelial cancer. Each CDR3 is given with its conserved first and last residue. Each record gives: V gene, J gene, CDR3 protein.

v_gene: TRBV30
j_gene: TRBJ1-5
CDR3aa: CAWSRQVGGNQPQHF

v_gene: TRBV4-1
j_gene: TRBJ2-1
CDR3aa: CASSQEWMGGRVDLGDNEQFF

v_gene: TRBV29-1
j_gene: TRBJ1-1
CDR3aa: CSVVGGESMNTEAFF

v_gene: TRBV15
j_gene: TRBJ2-1
CDR3aa: CATSTSRAGVGNEQFF

v_gene: TRBV14
j_gene: TRBJ2-5
CDR3aa: CASSGRLAGPQETQYF

v_gene: TRBV7-2
j_gene: TRBJ2-3
CDR3aa: CASSFGQGSDTQYF

v_gene: TRBV7-9
j_gene: TRBJ2-7
CDR3aa: CASSFLPGQGSYEQYF

v_gene: TRBV5-6
j_gene: TRBJ1-3
CDR3aa: CASSPETRRADSGNTIYF

v_gene: TRBV5-6
j_gene: TRBJ2-7
CDR3aa: CASNPGGYSSYEQYF

v_gene: TRBV27
j_gene: TRBJ2-3
CDR3aa: CASSLSGLSTDTQYF

v_gene: TRBV5-1
j_gene: TRBJ1-5
CDR3aa: CASSLSSGNTQPQHF